The 30 T cell receptor beta chains given below trace back to one sample, sequenced in a study of shared T cell receptors in the human thymus. Sequenced by immunoSEQ multiplex PCR; TCRdb stores in-frame clones only, minus some. Of under 700,000 clones in the sample, around 78% were seen once. This same sample was also part of a study on human thymus T cells.

Sequencing used thymocytes. All receptors come from a boy under two years old with a congenital heart defect.

This clone was counted a single time. The gene calls are TRBV6-6 and TRBJ1-5; a possible D gene is TRBD1 (6 bases). V shed 7 bases and J shed 3 bases, with 16 bases lying between them. CDR3 size: 15 residues. From germline, CDR1 is MNHNY and CDR2 SVGAGI (reference sequence). CDR3 loop: CASTATGQANQPQHF. The CDR3, as DNA: TGTGCCAGCACGGCAACGGGACAAGCCAATCAGCCCCAGCATTTT.

This clone was recorded once. The same CDR3 can be traced to other DNA sequences in this sample. J is TRBJ2-1 and V is TRBV7-9; 10 nucleotides match TRBD2. The V gene's germline CDR1 is SEHNR and CDR2 FQNEAQ (reference sequence). V was pared by 1 base and J by 0 bases, with 0 bases of the junction left unmatched. This CDR3 comprises 16 residues. DNA for the CDR3: TGTGCCAGCAGCTTAGGGACTAGCGGCTCCTACAATGAGCAGTTCTTC. Protein: CASSLGTSGSYNEQFF.

The J gene is TRBJ2-7, the V gene TRBV14; 9 bases align to TRBD2. V lost 2 bases to trimming and J lost 4 bases; unmatched junction nucleotides: 9. Germline assignment: CDR1 SGHDN and CDR2 FVKESK. This CDR3 spans 16 amino acids. The CDR3 DNA sequence: TGTGCCAGCAGCCAACAGGGGCCTAGCGGGAATTACGAGCAGTACTTC. Amino acids: CASSQQGPSGNYEQYF.

This rearrangement joins TRBV6-6 to TRBJ2-7; 14 nucleotides agree with TRBD2. The germline gives CDR1 MNHNY, CDR2 SVGAGI (reference sequence). Unmatched junction bases numbered 8, after V lost 8 bases and J lost 5 bases. The CDR3 has 15 amino acids. CDR3 protein: CASQGLAGVFHEQYF. The CDR3 coding sequence is TGTGCCAGCCAGGGACTAGCGGGAGTCTTCCACGAGCAGTACTTC.

The chain has TRBV19 and TRBJ2-7; TRBD1 matches 9 bases. Germline-derived CDR1 and CDR2 are LNHDA and SQIVND (reference sequence). CDR3 length equals 14 residues. V trimming: 6 bases; J trimming: 2 bases; junction bases outside the gene matches: 5. Written as DNA, the CDR3 is TGTGCCAGTAGGGACAGGGGTTTTCCCTACGAGCAGTACTTC. Its protein is CASRDRGFPYEQYF.

This clone was seen once. One end of the junction fails to match germline, which may point to a read error. The CDR3 nucleotides read TGTGCCAGCAGCCCAGCGGGATCCTACGAGAAGTACTTC. As protein: CASSPAGSYEKYF. The chain carries TRBV27 and TRBJ2-7; the match to TRBD2 covers 7 bases. The CDR3 runs to 13 residues. The germline V gene encodes CDR1 MNHEY and CDR2 SMNVEV (reference sequence).

The CDR3 nucleotides read TGCGCCAGCAGCCAAGATTTTGGGCGGGGCCGAGATTCCTACGAGCAGTACTTC. It codes for CASSQDFGRGRDSYEQYF. The chain couples TRBV4-1 to TRBJ2-7; possible D gene TRBD2, 6 bases. This CDR3 contains 18 residues. Trimming took off 0 bases at V and 1 base at J, with 19 bases between the two ends. Germline V gives CDR1 MGHRA, CDR2 YSYEKL.

This clone was seen a handful of times. For the CDR3, the DNA is TGTGCCAGCAGCTTAGATCGGTCTAGCGGCCCCTACGAGCAGTACTTC. Its protein product is CASSLDRSSGPYEQYF. The genes are TRBV11-2 and TRBJ2-7; 7 bases line up with TRBD2. CDR3 length: 16 residues. CDR1 and CDR2 from the germline V gene are SGHAT and FQNNGV. V lost 0 bases to trimming and J lost 2 bases; unmatched junction nucleotides: 7.

In nucleotides, the CDR3 is TGCGCCAGCGGGGAGGCTCTGAACACTGAAGCTTTCTTT. As protein: CASGEALNTEAFF. This chain uses TRBV5-1 with TRBJ1-1; D is uncertain. This CDR3 contains 13 residues. The germline V gene encodes CDR1 SGHRS and CDR2 YFSETQ. Trimming cost V 7 bases and J 0 bases, with 10 bases left between them.

V and J are TRBV28 and TRBJ2-5; TRBD1 matches 11 bases. The germline CDR1 and CDR2 sequences are MDHEN and SYDVKM. This CDR3 is 15 amino acids long. V gave up 3 bases and J gave up 5 bases; unmatched junction bases: 5. CDR3 sequence (DNA): TGTGCCAGCAGTTTCGGGGACAGGGGGTTGGAGACCCAGTACTTC. Its protein is CASSFGDRGLETQYF.

CDR3 DNA: TGTGCCAGCAGCTTAACAGGGGGCTACAATGAGCAGTTCTTC. It specifies CASSLTGGYNEQFF. The chain has TRBV7-9 and TRBJ2-1; 8 nucleotides line up with TRBD1. CDR3 size: 14 residues. Per germline, CDR1 SEHNR and CDR2 FQNEAQ (reference sequence). The V segment lost 2 bases and the J segment 3 bases; nucleotides outside the gene matches: 0.

The chain links TRBV4-1 to TRBJ2-7; 8 nucleotides line up with TRBD1. The CDR3 contains 14 residues. Germline CDR1 reads MGHRA; CDR2 reads YSYEKL. The ends lost 0 bases at V and 5 bases at J; junction bases unmatched: 3. CDR3 DNA: TGCGCCAGCAGCCAAGACCGACAGGGGAACGAGCAGTACTTC. Protein product: CASSQDRQGNEQYF.

The chain links TRBV2 to TRBJ2-5, with 13 positions matching TRBD2. Germline CDR1 SNHLY, CDR2 FYNNEI. The CDR3 runs to 21 residues. Trimming removed 6 bases from V and 4 bases from J; junction bases left unmatched: 23. In nucleotides, the CDR3 is TGTGCCAGCAGAGCCACTCTAAGGACTAGCGGGAGTGGGGACTGGGGAGAGACCCAGTACTTC. Translating it yields CASRATLRTSGSGDWGETQYF.

The V and J genes are TRBV27 and TRBJ1-3; D remains ambiguous. This CDR3 comprises 17 residues. Trimming took off 5 bases at V and 0 bases at J, with 17 bases between the two ends. Germline CDR1 MNHEY, CDR2 SMNVEV (reference sequence). The chain's CDR3 is CASSLTPPGDSGNTIYF. The CDR3 DNA follows: TGTGCCAGCAGTCTAACCCCCCCGGGAGACTCTGGAAACACCATATATTTT.

The chain links TRBV18 to TRBJ2-7; D is perhaps TRBD2 (6 bases). Germline lookup yields CDR1 KGHSH and CDR2 LQKENI. The CDR3 contains 16 residues. Trimming took 4 bases from V and 0 from J, leaving 16 bases between them. The CDR3 loop reads CASSLSPSATSYEQYF. The CDR3, as DNA: TGTGCCAGCTCACTAAGCCCTAGCGCAACCTCCTACGAGCAGTACTTC.

The V gene is TRBV5-8, the J gene TRBJ2-7; 10 bases map to TRBD1. Trimming cost V 4 bases and J 0 bases; bases outside gene matches: 1. The CDR3 contains 14 residues. Germline CDR1 is SGHTS and CDR2 is YDEGEE. The CDR3 DNA sequence: TGTGCCAGCAGCGGACAGGGGGGCTCCTACGAGCAGTACTTC. Translating it yields CASSGQGGSYEQYF.

V gene TRBV4-2 combines with J gene TRBJ2-5, with D maybe TRBD2 (6 bases). The CDR3 extends over 17 amino acids. Trimming pared 3 bases from V and 4 bases from J, leaving 21 bases between. In germline, CDR1 is LGHNA, CDR2 YNFKEQ. This chain's CDR3 is CASSHPNSGWIRETQYF. CDR3 nucleotides: TGTGCCAGCAGCCACCCAAATAGCGGTTGGATCAGAGAGACCCAGTACTTC.

The chain employs TRBV9 and TRBJ2-4; perhaps TRBD1 as D (5 bases). Trimming took off 3 bases at V and 6 bases at J, with 13 bases between the two ends. Germline CDR1 and CDR2: SGDLS and YYNGEE. The CDR3 sequence is 14 residues long. The CDR3 DNA sequence: TGTGCCAGCAGCGATCTCCAGGGTGGAAACATTCAGTACTTC. Amino acid sequence: CASSDLQGGNIQYF. The whole variable domain, filled in from reference TRBV9 and TRBJ2-4, reads DSGVTQTPKHLITATGQRVTLRCSPRSGDLSVYWYQQSLDQGLQFLIQYYNGEERAKGNILERFSAQQFPDLHSELNLSSLELGDSALYFCASSDLQGGNIQYFGAGTRLSVL.

This sequence joins TRBV6-6 and TRBJ2-7; 7 positions match TRBD2. CDR3 length equals 15 residues. Germline CDR1 is MNHNY and CDR2 is SVGAGI (reference sequence). Unmatched junction bases numbered 4, after V lost 0 bases and J lost 2 bases. CDR3 sequence reads: CASSYSALAAYEQYF. The CDR3 region has the DNA TGTGCCAGCAGTTACTCGGCGCTAGCGGCCTACGAGCAGTACTTC.

The CDR3 loop reads CASSPQQLNTEAFF. The CDR3 DNA sequence: TGTGCCAGCAGCCCCCAACAGCTGAACACTGAAGCTTTCTTT. The chain is built from TRBV7-2 and TRBJ1-1; D uncertain. CDR3 size: 14 residues. V shed 5 bases and J shed 0 bases, with 10 bases lying between them. The germline V gene encodes CDR1 SGHTA and CDR2 FQGNSA.

This clone was picked up one time. This rearrangement joins TRBV29-1 to TRBJ1-2, with 9 bases that match TRBD1. The CDR3 is made up of 14 amino acids. V was pared by 5 bases and J by 2 bases, with 6 bases of the junction left unmatched. Germline loops: CDR1 SQVTM, CDR2 ANQGSEA. The CDR3 DNA reads as TGCAGCGTTCGGACAGGGGCATTGAACTATGGCTACACCTTC. This sequence encodes CSVRTGALNYGYTF.

This clone has just a few counts. The CDR3 DNA reads TGTGCCAGCAGTTCGACGGGAGCGGGAGGCGCCTACAATGAGCAGTTCTTC. It codes for CASSSTGAGGAYNEQFF. The chain couples TRBV27 to TRBJ2-1; 9 bases agree with TRBD2. Looked up from germline, CDR1 is MNHEY and CDR2 is SMNVEV (reference sequence). The CDR3 length is 17 residues. The ends lost 4 bases at V and 2 bases at J; junction bases unmatched: 9.

This clone was detected once. CDR3 loop: CASPGASGLYEQFF. The CDR3 DNA reads as TGTGCCAGCCCAGGGGCTAGCGGGCTCTATGAGCAGTTCTTC. The genes are TRBV6-5 and TRBJ2-1, with 8 bases fitting TRBD2. V was clipped by 8 bases and J by 8 bases; unmatched bases: 11. This CDR3 has 14 amino acids. Germline loops: CDR1 MNHEY, CDR2 SVGAGI.

This sequence joins TRBV5-4 and TRBJ2-1, with 7 bases aligning to TRBD1. This CDR3 is 15 amino acids long. Trimming cost V 1 base and J 2 bases; bases outside gene matches: 3. Germline V gene sequence: CDR1 SGHNT, CDR2 YYREEE (reference sequence). The CDR3 region has the DNA TGTGCCAGCAGCTTGAAACAGGGGACCTACAATGAGCAGTTCTTC. It is translated as CASSLKQGTYNEQFF.

V gene TRBV12-5 combines with J gene TRBJ2-2; TRBD2 aligns across 7 bases. Per the germline V gene, CDR1 is LGHNT and CDR2 is FRNRAP. The CDR3 runs 19 residues. V shed 5 bases and J 3 bases; nucleotides not matched to a gene: 18. The CDR3 region has the DNA TGTGCTAGTGGTCCCGCATGCCCCATATGCGCGGGAGACACCGGGGAGCTGTTTTTT. It codes for CASGPACPICAGDTGELFF. The whole variable domain, remainder taken from reference TRBV12-5 and TRBJ2-2, is DARVTQTPRHKVTEMGQEVTMRCQPILGHNTVFWYRQTMMQGLELLAYFRNRAPLDDSGMPKDRFSAEMPDATLATLKIQPSEPRDSAVYFCASGPACPICAGDTGELFFGEGSRLTVL.

V and J are TRBV9 and TRBJ1-2; TRBD1 agrees at 7 bases. The CDR3 extends over 16 amino acids. In germline, CDR1 is SGDLS, CDR2 YYNGEE. V lost 3 bases to trimming and J lost 2 bases; unmatched junction nucleotides: 10. The CDR3 region has the DNA TGTGCCAGCAGCGACAATAGCAGGGGGGAGAACTATGGCTACACCTTC. Residues: CASSDNSRGENYGYTF.

V gene TRBV12-5 combines with J gene TRBJ2-1; D gene ambiguous. The germline V gene has CDR1 LGHNT and CDR2 FRNRAP. V lost 0 bases to trimming and J lost 10 bases, with 7 bases between them. CDR3 length: 12 amino acids. The CDR3 loop reads CASGLVRGEQFF. The CDR3 coding sequence is TGTGCTAGTGGTTTGGTACGAGGCGAGCAGTTCTTC.

This chain uses TRBV6-5 with TRBJ2-5; D remains ambiguous. Trimming took 5 bases from V and 2 from J, leaving 12 bases between them. The CDR3 loop spans 14 amino acids. Looked up from germline, CDR1 is MNHEY and CDR2 is SVGAGI. CDR3 in DNA: TGTGCCAGCAGTAAAATCCAATCACAAGAGACCCAGTACTTC. Its protein product is CASSKIQSQETQYF.

This chain links TRBV27 with TRBJ2-1, with a tentative D call TRBD1 (5 bases). Trimming left V 6 bases short and J 6 bases short, with 12 bases between. Looked up from germline, CDR1 is MNHEY and CDR2 is SMNVEV (reference sequence). The CDR3 consists of 13 residues. The DNA of the CDR3 is TGTGCCAGCAGCGCCCAGGGTGTCAATGAGCAGTTCTTC. It specifies CASSAQGVNEQFF.

V is TRBV25-1 and J is TRBJ2-5; a possible D gene is TRBD1 (5 bases). There are 14 residues in the CDR3. The germline CDR1 and CDR2 sequences are MGHDK and SYGVNS. V gave up 5 bases and J gave up 5 bases, with 15 bases separating them. The CDR3 DNA follows: TGTGCCAGCAGTCGCTGGGGCGCGTGGGAGACCCAGTACTTC. Its translation is CASSRWGAWETQYF.